Listed below are T cell receptor beta chains from one sample, sequenced in a study of blood T cell repertoires in COVID-19. Data came from immunoSEQ multiplex PCR; TCRdb stores just in-frame clones and leaves some out. The profile shows more than 200,000 clones, about nine tenths of them singletons. The sequenced sample was PBMCs or T cells enriched from blood (not recorded which). The receptors stem from a man aged 25-45 years in a cohort exposed to, infected with or recovered from COVID-19 (not recorded which). Each CDR3 is given with its conserved first and last residue. Each record gives: J gene, D gene, V gene, CDR3 DNA, CDR3 protein. D genes are given only for firm matches.

TRBJ2-7	TRBD1	TRBV19	TGTGCCAGTACGATGACAGGGGGCTTCAAGCAGTACTTC	CASTMTGGFKQYF
TRBJ2-2	.	TRBV28	TGTGCCAGCAGGTTAGGGCGGGGCACCAACACCGGGGAGCTGTTTTTT	CASRLGRGTNTGELFF
TRBJ1-2	TRBD1	TRBV7-9	TGTGCCAGCAGCTTAGGGGACAGGGGGCATGGCTACACCTTC	CASSLGDRGHGYTF
TRBJ1-3	.	TRBV7-9	TGTGCCAGCAGCCCCCGGACTGCCATCTCTGGAAACACCATATATTTT	CASSPRTAISGNTIYF
TRBJ2-6	TRBD2	TRBV28	TGTGCCGCCCAACCGGGACTAGAACTTTCTGGGGCCAACGTCCTGACTTTC	CAAQPGLELSGANVLTF
TRBJ2-1	TRBD1	TRBV9	TGTGCCAGCAGCGCCTTACAGGGGAACAATGAGCAGTTCTTC	CASSALQGNNEQFF
TRBJ2-1	.	TRBV4-1	TGCGCCAGCAGCCAAGTGGGAGAGCTACCGACTATTAACAATGAGCAGTTCTTC	CASSQVGELPTINNEQFF
TRBJ2-5	TRBD2	TRBV28	TGTGCCAGCAGTCCCCTCACAACCTATGGCGGGAGGGCTCAAGAGACCCAGTACTTC	CASSPLTTYGGRAQETQYF
TRBJ1-3	TRBD1	TRBV18	TGTGCCAGCTCACCGGGACAGAGCTCTGGAAACACCATATATTTT	CASSPGQSSGNTIYF
TRBJ2-5	.	TRBV29-1	TGCAGCGTTGGGACGGGACAAGAGACCCAGTACTTC	CSVGTGQETQYF
TRBJ2-2	.	TRBV9	TGTGCCAGCAAGGGAGACGGCTCGAGGACCGGGGAGCTGTTTTTT	CASKGDGSRTGELFF